This T cell receptor beta chain is drawn from a study of OX40 agonist ivuxolimab in advanced cancers. Study findings and constraints: CD4+ T cells averaged fewer expanded clones than CD8+ T cells.

Germline V gives CDR1 SGHAT, CDR2 FQNNGV. The CDR3 covers 14 residues. V lost 2 bases to trimming and J lost 3 bases, with 11 bases between them. As for this clone: Its antigen is still unknown.

The method was immunoSEQ multiplex PCR; TCRdb's version includes in-frame clones alone and lacks a portion of them. The sample lists approximately 67,000 clones, about 88% occurring once. This chain connects TRBV11-2 to TRBJ2-7, with D possibly matching TRBD2 (5 bases). The sequence came from an adult with an advanced solid tumor such as melanoma, head and neck, liver or kidney cancer. Sequencing was performed on CD4+ or CD8+ T cells sorted from blood, taken in a trial of the OX40 agonist ivuxolimab. CDR3 loop: CASSLLPGSYEQYF. The CDR3 DNA follows: TGTGCCAGCAGCTTACTCCCGGGGAGCTACGAGCAGTACTTC.